The 9 T cell receptor beta chains below were found in one sample sequenced in a study of T cells after somatic rescue of genetic block. The table came from immunoSEQ multiplex PCR; TCRdb's copy has only in-frame clones and leaves some out. The repertoire holds 110,000 or so clones, with about 89% as singletons. Sequenced material: peripheral blood mononuclear cells (PBMCs). Receptors originate from a woman in her late teens or twenties.

V usage is TRBV27 and J usage is TRBJ1-1; 10 bases fit TRBD1. The CDR3 sequence is 17 residues long. Trimming took 3 bases from V and 10 from J; bases not matched to a gene: 17. Germline assignment: CDR1 MNHEY and CDR2 SMNVEV (reference sequence). CDR3 sequence reads: CASSFLRGGTGVEAAFF. The CDR3 DNA follows: TGTGCCAGCAGTTTCCTCCGGGGCGGGACAGGGGTTGAGGCAGCTTTCTTT.

This chain links TRBV7-2 with TRBJ2-7, with a possible D match to TRBD2 (6 bases). This CDR3 comprises 13 residues. CDR1 and CDR2 (germline): SGHTA, FQGNSA. V lost 4 bases, J lost 1 base, and 8 bases lay in between. CDR3 nucleotides: TGTGCCAGCAGCTCCCGGGGGTCCTACGAGCAGTACTTC. This gives the protein CASSSRGSYEQYF.

The genes are TRBV2 and TRBJ1-1; perhaps TRBD1 as D (5 bases). The germline V and J ends were trimmed by 6 bases and 11 bases, with 19 bases remaining between them. The CDR3 loop spans 13 amino acids. Germline values: CDR1 SNHLY, CDR2 FYNNEI. This chain's CDR3 is CASRLREGLEAFF. The CDR3 coding sequence is TGTGCCAGCAGGCTTAGGGAGGGGCTCGAGGCTTTCTTT.

V and J are TRBV27 and TRBJ2-1; 12 bases line up with TRBD2. The V gene's germline CDR1 is MNHEY and CDR2 SMNVEV (reference sequence). V lost 5 bases, J lost 5 bases, and 7 bases stayed unmatched. This CDR3 has 16 residues. The CDR3 nucleotides are TGTGCCAGCAGTCCTTGGACTAGCGGGGCCCACAATGAGCAGTTCTTC. It encodes CASSPWTSGAHNEQFF.

This clone was picked up one time. The V call is TRBV4-1, the J call TRBJ1-6; tentative D call: TRBD1 (5 bases). Trimming took off 3 bases at V and 11 bases at J, with 26 bases between the two ends. The CDR3 has 18 residues. The germline gives CDR1 MGHRA, CDR2 YSYEKL. This CDR3 reads CASSQPSRGTPLGTPLHF. CDR3 coding DNA: TGCGCCAGCAGCCAGCCATCCCGGGGGACCCCCCTGGGGACACCCCTCCACTTT.

The genes are TRBV14 and TRBJ2-4; 7 bases align to TRBD1. The CDR3 length is 15 residues. Trimming removed 1 base from V and 6 bases from J; junction bases left unmatched: 6. Per the germline V gene, CDR1 is SGHDN and CDR2 is FVKESK. Here the CDR3 reads CASSQVGGSGNIQYF. The CDR3 nucleotides are TGTGCCAGCAGCCAAGTAGGGGGCTCGGGAAACATTCAGTACTTC. Together with reference TRBV14 and TRBJ2-4, the CDR3 gives the full variable domain: EAGVTQFPSHSVIEKGQTVTLRCDPISGHDNLYWYRRVMGKEIKFLLHFVKESKQDESGMPNNRFLAERTGGTYSTLKVQPAELEDSGVYFCASSQVGGSGNIQYFGAGTRLSVL.

The J gene is TRBJ2-1, the V gene TRBV7-2; 8 bases are shared with TRBD2. V lost 6 bases, J lost 6 bases, and 10 bases stayed unmatched. This CDR3 spans 15 amino acids. Germline CDR1 reads SGHTA; CDR2 reads FQGNSA. In nucleotides, the CDR3 is TGTGCCAGCAGGGTTAATCGTCTAGCGGGCAATGAGCAGTTCTTC. Its protein product is CASRVNRLAGNEQFF.

This clone was observed once. CDR3 sequence: CAMSGPAGDTIYF. DNA of the CDR3: TGTGCCATGTCGGGACCGGCGGGGGACACCATATATTTT. V gene TRBV10-3 combines with J gene TRBJ1-3, with a weak D call TRBD1 (5 bases). Germline V gene lookup returns CDR1 ENHRY and CDR2 SYGVKD. The V end was cut by 9 bases, the J end by 8 bases, with 17 bases between. The CDR3 is 13 amino acids.

As regards this clone: A read error may produce the germline difference seen at one junction end. The V call is TRBV2, the J call TRBJ2-7, with 10 bases identical to TRBD2. The CDR3 is 14 residues long. Germline V CDR1 and CDR2: SNHLY, FYNNEI. CDR3 nucleotides: TGTGCCAGCAGTGAGACGCCCAGCGGGGGGGCCCTTCTCTTC. It specifies CASSETPSGGALLF.